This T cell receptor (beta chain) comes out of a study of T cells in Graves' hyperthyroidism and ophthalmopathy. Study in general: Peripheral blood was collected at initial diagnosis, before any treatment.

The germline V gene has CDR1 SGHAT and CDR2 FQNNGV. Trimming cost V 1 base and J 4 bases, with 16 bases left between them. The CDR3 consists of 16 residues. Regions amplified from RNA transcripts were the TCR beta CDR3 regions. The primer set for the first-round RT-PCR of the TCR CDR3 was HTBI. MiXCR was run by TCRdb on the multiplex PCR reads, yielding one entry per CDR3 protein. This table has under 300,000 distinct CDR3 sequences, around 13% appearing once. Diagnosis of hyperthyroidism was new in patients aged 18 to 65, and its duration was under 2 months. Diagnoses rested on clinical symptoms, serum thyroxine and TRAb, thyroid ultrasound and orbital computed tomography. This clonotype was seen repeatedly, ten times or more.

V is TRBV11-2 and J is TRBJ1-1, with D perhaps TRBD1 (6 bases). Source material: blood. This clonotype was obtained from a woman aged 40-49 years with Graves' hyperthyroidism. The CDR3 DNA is TGTGCCAGCAGCTTAGCTATCGCAGGGGTTGGCACTGAAGCTTTCTTT. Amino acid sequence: CASSLAIAGVGTEAFF.